The sequence of this TCR beta chain was determined in a study of blood T cell repertoires in COVID-19 (dated by TCRdb to between 2020 and 2021). Some background on the complete study: Samples covering the acute and convalescent phases of COVID-19 were provided by collaborators in the United States, Italy and Spain. The prospective study material was composed of cDNA or gDNA derived from T cells, B-cell-depleted T cells, or PBMCs. Deeply sampled blood TCRbeta repertoires from subjects exposed to, actively infected with, or recovered from COVID-19 were included in the dataset. The repertoires were released in a freely available public database intended as a resource for research on the immune response to SARS-CoV-2. The samples were drawn from the first 160 participants of the ongoing ImmuneRACE study and from 950 to 1,500 subjects provided by 6 global collaborators. A de-identified subject ID, COVID-19 status, age in years and sex were almost always included in the sample metadata. Where available, HLA class I and class II types were taken from metadata supplied by the sample provider and were not determined by assay-based typing.

The full study reports these points: Clinical and demographic metadata were provided uncurated, with the amount varying by source and participant.

TCRbeta CDR3 regions were amplified from genomic DNA using the immunoSEQ Assay, a bias-controlled multiplex PCR. Regarding the original processing steps: Within the assay, amplification of reference gene primers was used to estimate how many nucleated cells each sample contained. To quantify the absolute abundance of each unique TCRbeta CDR3 rearrangement, sequence reads were collapsed and filtered. For each sample, productive Simpson clonality was calculated by taking the square root of Simpson's diversity index across productive rearrangements. TCRdb provides this immuneACCESS table in a form limited to in-frame rearrangements. Some clones are lacking; in checked studies, under half of them reflect an unresolved V gene, and why the rest are absent is not known. That table is the source of V, J and clone size, and D and trimming were worked out from the DNA. This sample gives approximately 100,000 clones in total; 82% of them show up just once. The top ten constitute 4% to 6% of the sample.

To note about this clone: The specificity of this receptor is unknown. Base qualities are not recorded, but no much larger clone differs from it by a single base.

Taken from cysteine to phenylalanine, the CDR3 has 20 residues. Left in the record is the CDR3 DNA by itself, 60 bases read in frame from the first base. Whole blood was collected in K2EDTA tubes by collaborating institutions according to the institutions' own protocols. For TCRbeta analysis, collaborators shipped samples in one of three forms: frozen whole blood, isolated PBMCs, or DNA extracted from either of those sample types. The TCR was taken from a man between 60 and 70 years old with acute or convalescent COVID-19. The sequencing input was peripheral blood. The rearranged chain carries TRBV21-1 and TRBJ2-7; the table's D call, TRBD2, was not checked against the DNA. TRBV21-1 is deemed a pseudogene. CDR3 sequence: CASSKADGTSGREGAYEQYF. The DNA sequence is TGTGCCAGCAGCAAAGCGGACGGGACTAGCGGGAGAGAGGGGGCCTACGAGCAGTACTTC.